This T cell receptor (beta chain) was sequenced in a study of shared clonotypes between healthy human individuals. Study observations and caveats: Generation probability values for non-shared clonotypes were lower than those for clonotypes shared by all four donors.

TCRdb's copy holds only in-frame clones and misses some; the assay was immunoSEQ multiplex PCR. The sample carries over a million clones, around 82% recorded once. Partitioning of CD4+ cells yielded a CD45RA+ naive subset and a CD45RA-negative memory subset. From germline, CDR1 is MNHEY and CDR2 SMNVEV (reference sequence). The CDR3 runs 15 residues. Trimming removed 5 bases from V and 4 bases from J; junction bases left unmatched: 11. Concerning this clone itself: Antigen: not known.

The sequence came from a man aged 18 to 30 in good health. Some clones in this sample may be carry-over from other donors' samples. The chain is built from TRBV27 and TRBJ2-7; 7 positions agree with TRBD1. Sequences were obtained from memory CD4+ T cells from PBMCs. The subset here: CD45RA-negative fraction. CDR3 nucleotides: TGTGCCAGCAGTCCAAGGGGGCCCTACGGGTACGAGCAGTACTTC. Amino acids: CASSPRGPYGYEQYF.